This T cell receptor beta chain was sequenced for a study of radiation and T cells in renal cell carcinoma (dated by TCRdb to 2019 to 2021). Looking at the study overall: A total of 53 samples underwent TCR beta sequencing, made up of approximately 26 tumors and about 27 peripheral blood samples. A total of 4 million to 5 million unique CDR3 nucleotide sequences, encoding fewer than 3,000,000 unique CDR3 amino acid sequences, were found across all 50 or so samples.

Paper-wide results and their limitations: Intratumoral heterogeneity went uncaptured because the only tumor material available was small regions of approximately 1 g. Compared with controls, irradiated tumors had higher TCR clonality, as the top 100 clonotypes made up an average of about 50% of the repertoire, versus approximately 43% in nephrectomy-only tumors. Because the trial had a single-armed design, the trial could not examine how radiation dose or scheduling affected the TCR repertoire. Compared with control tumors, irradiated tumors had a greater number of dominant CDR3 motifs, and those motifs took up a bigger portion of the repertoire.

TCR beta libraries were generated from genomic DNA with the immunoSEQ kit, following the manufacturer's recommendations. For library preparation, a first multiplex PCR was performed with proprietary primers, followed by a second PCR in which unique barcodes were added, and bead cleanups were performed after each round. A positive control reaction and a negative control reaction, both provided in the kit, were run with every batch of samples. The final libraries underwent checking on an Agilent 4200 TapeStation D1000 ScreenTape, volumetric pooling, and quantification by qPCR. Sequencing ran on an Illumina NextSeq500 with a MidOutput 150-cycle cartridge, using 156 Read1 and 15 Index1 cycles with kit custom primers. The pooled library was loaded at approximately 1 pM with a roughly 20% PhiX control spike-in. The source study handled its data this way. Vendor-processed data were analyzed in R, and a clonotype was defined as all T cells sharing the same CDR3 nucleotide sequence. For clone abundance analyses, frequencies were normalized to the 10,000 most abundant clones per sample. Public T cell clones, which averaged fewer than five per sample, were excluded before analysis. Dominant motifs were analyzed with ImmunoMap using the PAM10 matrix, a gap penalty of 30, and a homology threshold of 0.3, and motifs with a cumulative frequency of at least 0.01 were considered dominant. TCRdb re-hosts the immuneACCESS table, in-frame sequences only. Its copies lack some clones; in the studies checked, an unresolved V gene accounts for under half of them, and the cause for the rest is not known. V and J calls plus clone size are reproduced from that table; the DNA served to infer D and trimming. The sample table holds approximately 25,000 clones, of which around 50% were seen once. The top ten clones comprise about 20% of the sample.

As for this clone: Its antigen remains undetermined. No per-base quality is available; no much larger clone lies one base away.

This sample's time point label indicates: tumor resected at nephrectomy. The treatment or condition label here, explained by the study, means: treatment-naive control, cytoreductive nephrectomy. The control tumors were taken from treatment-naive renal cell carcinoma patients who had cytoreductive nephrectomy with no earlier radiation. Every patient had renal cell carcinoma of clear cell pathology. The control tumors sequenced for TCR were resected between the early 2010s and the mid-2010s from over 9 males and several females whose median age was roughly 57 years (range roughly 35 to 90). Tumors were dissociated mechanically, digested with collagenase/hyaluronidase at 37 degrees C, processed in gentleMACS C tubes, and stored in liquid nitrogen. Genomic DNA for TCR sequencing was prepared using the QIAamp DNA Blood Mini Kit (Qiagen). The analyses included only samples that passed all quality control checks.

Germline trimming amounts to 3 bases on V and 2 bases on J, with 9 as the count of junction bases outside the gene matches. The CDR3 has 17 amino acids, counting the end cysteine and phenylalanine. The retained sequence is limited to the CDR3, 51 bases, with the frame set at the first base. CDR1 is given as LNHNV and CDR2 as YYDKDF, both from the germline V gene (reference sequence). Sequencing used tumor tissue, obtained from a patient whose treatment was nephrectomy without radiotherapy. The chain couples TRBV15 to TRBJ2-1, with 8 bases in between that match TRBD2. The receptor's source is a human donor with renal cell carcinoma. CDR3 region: CATSRSRAGGTYNEQFF. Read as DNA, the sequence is TGTGCCACCAGCAGGTCAAGGGCGGGGGGCACCTACAATGAGCAGTTCTTC.